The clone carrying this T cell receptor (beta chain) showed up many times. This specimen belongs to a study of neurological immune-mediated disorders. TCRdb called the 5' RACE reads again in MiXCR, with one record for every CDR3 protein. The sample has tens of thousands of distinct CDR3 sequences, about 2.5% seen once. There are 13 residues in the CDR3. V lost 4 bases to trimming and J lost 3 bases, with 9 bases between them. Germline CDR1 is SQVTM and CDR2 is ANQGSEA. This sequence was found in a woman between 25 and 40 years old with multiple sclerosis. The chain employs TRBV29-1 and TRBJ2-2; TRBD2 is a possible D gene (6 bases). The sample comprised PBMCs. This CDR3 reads CSVVGGDTGELFF. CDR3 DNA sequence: TGCAGCGTTGTGGGGGGAGACACCGGGGAGCTGTTTTTT.